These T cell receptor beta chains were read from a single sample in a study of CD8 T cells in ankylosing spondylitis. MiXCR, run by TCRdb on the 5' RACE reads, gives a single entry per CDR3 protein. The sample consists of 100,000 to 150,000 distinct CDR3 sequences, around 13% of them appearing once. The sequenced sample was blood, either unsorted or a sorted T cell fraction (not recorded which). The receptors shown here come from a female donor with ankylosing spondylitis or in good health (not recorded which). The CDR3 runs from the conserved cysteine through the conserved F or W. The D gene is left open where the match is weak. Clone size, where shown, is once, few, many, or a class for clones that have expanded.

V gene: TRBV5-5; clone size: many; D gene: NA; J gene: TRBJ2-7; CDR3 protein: CASSSLFGLSYEQYF; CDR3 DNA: TGTGCCAGCAGCAGTCTTTTCGGACTCTCCTACGAGCAGTACTTC
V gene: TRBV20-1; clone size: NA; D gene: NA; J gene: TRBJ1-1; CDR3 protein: CSARDSQLNTEAFF; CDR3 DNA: TGCAGTGCTAGAGATTCACAGCTGAACACTGAAGCTTTCTTT
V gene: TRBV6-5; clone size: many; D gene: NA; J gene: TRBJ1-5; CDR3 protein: CASSYSGGGEPQHF; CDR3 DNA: TGTGCCAGCAGTTACTCCGGGGGTGGAGAGCCCCAGCATTTT
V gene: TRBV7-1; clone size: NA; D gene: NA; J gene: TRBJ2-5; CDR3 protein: CASSSPVETQYF; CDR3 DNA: TGTGCCAGCAGCTCGCCAGTCGAGACCCAGTACTTC
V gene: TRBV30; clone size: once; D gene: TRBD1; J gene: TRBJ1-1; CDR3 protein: CAWGGTGVTEAFF; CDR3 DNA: TGTGCCTGGGGGGGGACAGGGGTGACTGAAGCTTTCTTT
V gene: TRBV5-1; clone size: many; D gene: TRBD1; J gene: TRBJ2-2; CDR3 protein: CASSLKQGDTGELFF; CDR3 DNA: TGCGCCAGCAGCTTAAAGCAGGGGGACACCGGGGAGCTGTTTTTT
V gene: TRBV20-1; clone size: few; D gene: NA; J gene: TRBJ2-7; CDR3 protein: CSARLQGYEQYF; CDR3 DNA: TGCAGTGCTAGATTACAGGGTTACGAGCAGTACTTC
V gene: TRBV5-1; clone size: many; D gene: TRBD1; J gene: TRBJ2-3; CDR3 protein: CASSYVTSTGLSTDTQYF; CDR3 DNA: TGCGCCAGCAGCTACGTAACCTCGACAGGGCTCAGCACAGATACGCAGTATTTT
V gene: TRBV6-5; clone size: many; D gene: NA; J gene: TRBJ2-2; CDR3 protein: CASSYFKTEPNTGELFF; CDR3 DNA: TGTGCCAGCAGTTACTTTAAGACAGAACCGAACACCGGGGAGCTGTTTTTT
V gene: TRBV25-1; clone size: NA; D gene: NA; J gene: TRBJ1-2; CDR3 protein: CASSEGRAGYGYTF; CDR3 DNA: TGTGCCAGCAGTGAAGGCAGGGCAGGATATGGCTACACCTTC
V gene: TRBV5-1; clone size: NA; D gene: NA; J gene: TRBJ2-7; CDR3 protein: CASRFRPAEAIYEQYF; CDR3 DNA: TGCGCCAGCAGATTCCGCCCCGCGGAGGCCATATACGAGCAGTACTTC
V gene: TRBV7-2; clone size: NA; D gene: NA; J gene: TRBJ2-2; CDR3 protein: CASSFGVSGELFF; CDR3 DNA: TGTGCCAGCAGCTTTGGGGTATCCGGGGAGCTGTTTTTT
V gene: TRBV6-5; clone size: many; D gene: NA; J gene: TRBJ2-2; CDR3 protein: CASSSEGPNTGELFF; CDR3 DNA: TGTGCCAGCAGTTCGGAGGGGCCGAACACCGGGGAGCTGTTTTTT
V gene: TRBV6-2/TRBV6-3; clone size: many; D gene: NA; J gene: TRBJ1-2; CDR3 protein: CASNRDATNYGYTF; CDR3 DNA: TGTGCCAGCAATCGGGACGCCACTAACTATGGCTACACCTTC
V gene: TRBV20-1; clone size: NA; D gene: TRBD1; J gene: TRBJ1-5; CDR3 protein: CSAVKQGSHQPQHF; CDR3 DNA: TGCAGTGCCGTAAAACAGGGGTCCCATCAGCCCCAGCATTTT
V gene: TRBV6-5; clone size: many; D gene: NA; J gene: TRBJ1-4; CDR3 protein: CASSYEGVPTNEKLFF; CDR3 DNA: TGTGCCAGCAGTTACGAGGGGGTACCAACTAATGAAAAACTGTTTTTT
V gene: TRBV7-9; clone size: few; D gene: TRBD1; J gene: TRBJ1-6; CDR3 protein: CASSLDRENSPLHF; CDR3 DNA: TGTGCCAGCAGCCTTGACAGGGAAAATTCACCCCTCCACTTT
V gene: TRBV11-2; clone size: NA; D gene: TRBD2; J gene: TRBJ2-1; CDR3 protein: CASSPLIAGDYNEQFF; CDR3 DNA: TGTGCCAGCAGCCCACTTATAGCGGGGGACTACAATGAGCAGTTCTTC
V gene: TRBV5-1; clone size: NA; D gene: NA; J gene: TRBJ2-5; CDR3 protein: CASSLDRNQETQYF; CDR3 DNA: TGCGCCAGCAGCTTGGACCGGAACCAAGAGACCCAGTACTTC
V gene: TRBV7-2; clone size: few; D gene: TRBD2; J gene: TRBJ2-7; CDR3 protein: CATVISGSAYEQYF; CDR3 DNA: TGTGCCACAGTGATAAGCGGGAGTGCCTACGAGCAGTACTTC
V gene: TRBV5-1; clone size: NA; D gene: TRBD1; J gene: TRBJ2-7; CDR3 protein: CASSWRQGNEQYF; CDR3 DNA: TGCGCCAGCAGCTGGAGACAGGGAAACGAGCAGTACTTC
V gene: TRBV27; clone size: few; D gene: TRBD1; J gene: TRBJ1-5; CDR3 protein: CASRATGGNQPQHF; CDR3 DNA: TGTGCCAGCAGGGCGACAGGGGGGAATCAGCCCCAGCATTTT
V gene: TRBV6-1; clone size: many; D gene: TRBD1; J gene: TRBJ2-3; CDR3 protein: CASSATGGLIDTQYF; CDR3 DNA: TGTGCCAGCAGTGCGACAGGGGGCTTAATAGATACGCAGTATTTT
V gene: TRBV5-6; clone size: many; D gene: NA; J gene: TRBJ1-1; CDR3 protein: CASSAGMGLNTEAFF; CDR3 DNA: TGTGCCAGCAGCGCCGGAATGGGGTTGAACACTGAAGCTTTCTTT
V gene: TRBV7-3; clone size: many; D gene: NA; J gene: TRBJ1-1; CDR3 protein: CASSSQVNTEAFF; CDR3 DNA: TGTGCCAGCAGCTCACAGGTGAACACTGAAGCTTTCTTT
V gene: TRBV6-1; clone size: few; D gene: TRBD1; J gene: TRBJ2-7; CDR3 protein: CASRRRDRVNSGYEQYF; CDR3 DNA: TGTGCCAGCAGGCGCCGGGACAGGGTTAACTCTGGCTACGAGCAGTACTTC
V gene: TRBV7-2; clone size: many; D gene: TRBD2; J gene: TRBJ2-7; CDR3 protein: CASSLASGSWEQYF; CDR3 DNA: TGTGCCAGCAGCTTGGCTAGCGGAAGTTGGGAGCAGTACTTC